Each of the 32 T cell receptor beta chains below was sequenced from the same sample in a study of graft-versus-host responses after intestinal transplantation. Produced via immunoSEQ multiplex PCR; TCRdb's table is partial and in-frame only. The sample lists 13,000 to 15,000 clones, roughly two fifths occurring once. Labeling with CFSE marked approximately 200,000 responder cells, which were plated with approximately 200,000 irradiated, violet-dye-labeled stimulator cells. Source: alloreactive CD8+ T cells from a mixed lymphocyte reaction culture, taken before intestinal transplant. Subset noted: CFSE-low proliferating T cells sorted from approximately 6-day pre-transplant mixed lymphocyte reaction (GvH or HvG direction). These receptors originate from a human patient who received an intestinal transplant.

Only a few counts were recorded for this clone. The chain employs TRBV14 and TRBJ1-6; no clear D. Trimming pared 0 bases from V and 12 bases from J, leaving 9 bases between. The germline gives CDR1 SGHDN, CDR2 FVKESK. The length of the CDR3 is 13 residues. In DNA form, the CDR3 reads TGTGCCAGCAGCCAAGAGAGATCGTTACCCCTCCACTTT. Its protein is CASSQERSLPLHF.

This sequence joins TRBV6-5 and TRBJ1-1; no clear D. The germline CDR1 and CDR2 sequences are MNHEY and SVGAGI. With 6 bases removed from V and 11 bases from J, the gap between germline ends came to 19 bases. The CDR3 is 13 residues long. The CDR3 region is CASSLWGSGEAFF. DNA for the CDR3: TGTGCCAGCAGCCTCTGGGGTTCTGGGGAGGCTTTCTTT.

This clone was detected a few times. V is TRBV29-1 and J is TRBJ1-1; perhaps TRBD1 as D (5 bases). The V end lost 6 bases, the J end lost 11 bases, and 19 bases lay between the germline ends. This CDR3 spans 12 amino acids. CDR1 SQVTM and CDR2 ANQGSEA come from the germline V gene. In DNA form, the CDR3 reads TGCAGCGTGGGGGGATGGGACCTCCCGGCTTTCTTT. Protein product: CSVGGWDLPAFF.

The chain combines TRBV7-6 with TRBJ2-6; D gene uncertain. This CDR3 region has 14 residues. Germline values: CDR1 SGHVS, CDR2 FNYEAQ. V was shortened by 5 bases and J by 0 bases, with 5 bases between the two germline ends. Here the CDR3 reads CASSPTSGANVLTF. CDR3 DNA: TGTGCCAGCAGCCCTACCTCTGGGGCCAACGTCCTGACTTTC.

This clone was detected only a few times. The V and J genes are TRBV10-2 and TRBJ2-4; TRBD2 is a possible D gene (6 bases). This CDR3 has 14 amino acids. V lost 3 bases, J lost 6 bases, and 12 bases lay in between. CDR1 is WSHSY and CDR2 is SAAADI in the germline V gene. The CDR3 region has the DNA TGCGCCAGCAGTGATTTGGGGGGAAGAAACATTCAGTACTTC. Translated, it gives CASSDLGGRNIQYF.

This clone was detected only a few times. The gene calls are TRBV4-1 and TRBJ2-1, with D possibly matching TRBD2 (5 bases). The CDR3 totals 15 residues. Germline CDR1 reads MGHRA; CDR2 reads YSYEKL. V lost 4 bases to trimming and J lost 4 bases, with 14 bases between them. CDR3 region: CASSLTTPSYNEQFF. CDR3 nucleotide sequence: TGCGCCAGCAGCCTGACTACACCCTCTTACAATGAGCAGTTCTTC.

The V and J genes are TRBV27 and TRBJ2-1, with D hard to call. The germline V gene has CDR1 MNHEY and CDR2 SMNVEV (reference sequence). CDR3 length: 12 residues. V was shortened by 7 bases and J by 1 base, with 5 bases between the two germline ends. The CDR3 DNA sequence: TGTGCCAGCACAGATTCCTACAATGAGCAGTTCTTC. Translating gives CASTDSYNEQFF.

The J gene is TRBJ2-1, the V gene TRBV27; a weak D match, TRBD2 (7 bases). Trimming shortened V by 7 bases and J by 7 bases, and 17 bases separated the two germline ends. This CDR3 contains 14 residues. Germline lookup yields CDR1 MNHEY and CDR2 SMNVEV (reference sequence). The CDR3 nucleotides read TGTGCCAGCAAGTTTCTGGGGGGGCCGAATGAGCAGTTCTTC. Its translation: CASKFLGGPNEQFF.

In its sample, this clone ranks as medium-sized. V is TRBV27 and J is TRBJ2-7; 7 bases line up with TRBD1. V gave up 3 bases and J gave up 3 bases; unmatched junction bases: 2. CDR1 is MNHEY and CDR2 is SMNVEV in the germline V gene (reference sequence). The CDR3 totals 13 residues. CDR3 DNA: TGTGCCAGCAGTTTGACAGGGAGCTACGAGCAGTACTTC. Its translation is CASSLTGSYEQYF.

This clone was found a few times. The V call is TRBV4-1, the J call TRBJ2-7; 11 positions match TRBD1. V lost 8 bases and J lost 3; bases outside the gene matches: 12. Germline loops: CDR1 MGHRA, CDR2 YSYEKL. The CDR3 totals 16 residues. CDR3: CASALRSGTGGYEQYF. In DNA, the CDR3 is TGCGCCAGCGCTTTACGTTCCGGGACAGGGGGCTACGAGCAGTACTTC.

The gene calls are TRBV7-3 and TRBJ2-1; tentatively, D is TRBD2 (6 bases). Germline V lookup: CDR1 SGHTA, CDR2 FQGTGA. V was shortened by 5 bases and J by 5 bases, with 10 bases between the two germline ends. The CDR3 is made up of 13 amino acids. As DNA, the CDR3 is TGTGCCAGCAGCCTGGGACTGAACAATGAGCAGTTCTTC. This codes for CASSLGLNNEQFF.

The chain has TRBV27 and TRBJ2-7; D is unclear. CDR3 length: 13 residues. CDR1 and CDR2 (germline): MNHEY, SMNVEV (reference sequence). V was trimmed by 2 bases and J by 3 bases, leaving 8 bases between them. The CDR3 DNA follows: TGTGCCAGCAGTTTAGGGCAGAGCTACGAGCAGTACTTC. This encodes CASSLGQSYEQYF.

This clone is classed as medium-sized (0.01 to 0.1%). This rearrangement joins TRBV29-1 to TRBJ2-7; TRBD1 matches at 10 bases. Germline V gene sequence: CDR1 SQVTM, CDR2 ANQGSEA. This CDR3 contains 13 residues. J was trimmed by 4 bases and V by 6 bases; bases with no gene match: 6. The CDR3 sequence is CSVLGQGKYEQYF. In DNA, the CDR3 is TGCAGCGTCTTGGGACAGGGGAAGTACGAGCAGTACTTC.

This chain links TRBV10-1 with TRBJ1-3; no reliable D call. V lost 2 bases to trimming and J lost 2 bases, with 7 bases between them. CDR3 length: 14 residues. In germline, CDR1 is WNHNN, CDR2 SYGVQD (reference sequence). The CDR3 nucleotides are TGCGCCAGCAGTGAGGATCCGGCTGGAAACACCATATATTTT. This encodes CASSEDPAGNTIYF.

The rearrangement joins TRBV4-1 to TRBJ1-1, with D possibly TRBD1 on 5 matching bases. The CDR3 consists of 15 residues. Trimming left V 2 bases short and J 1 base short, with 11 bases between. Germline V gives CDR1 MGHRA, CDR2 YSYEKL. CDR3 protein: CASSQLPGQNTEAFF. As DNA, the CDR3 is TGCGCCAGCAGCCAACTACCCGGACAGAACACTGAAGCTTTCTTT.

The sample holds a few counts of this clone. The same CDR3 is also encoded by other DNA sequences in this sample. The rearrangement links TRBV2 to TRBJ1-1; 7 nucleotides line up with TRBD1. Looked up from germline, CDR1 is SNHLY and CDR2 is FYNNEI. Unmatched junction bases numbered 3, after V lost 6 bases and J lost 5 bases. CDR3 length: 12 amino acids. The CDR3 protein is CASRQGRTEAFF. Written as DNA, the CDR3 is TGTGCCAGCAGACAGGGGCGAACTGAAGCTTTCTTT.

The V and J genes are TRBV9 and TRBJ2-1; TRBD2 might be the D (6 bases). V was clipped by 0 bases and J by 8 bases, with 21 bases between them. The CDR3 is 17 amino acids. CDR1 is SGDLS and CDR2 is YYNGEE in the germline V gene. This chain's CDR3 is CASSVAPERAGTHEQFF. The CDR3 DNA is TGTGCCAGCAGCGTAGCCCCGGAGAGGGCGGGGACCCATGAGCAGTTCTTC. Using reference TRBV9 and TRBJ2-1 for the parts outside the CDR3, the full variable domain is DSGVTQTPKHLITATGQRVTLRCSPRSGDLSVYWYQQSLDQGLQFLIQYYNGEERAKGNILERFSAQQFPDLHSELNLSSLELGDSALYFCASSVAPERAGTHEQFFGPGTRLTVL.

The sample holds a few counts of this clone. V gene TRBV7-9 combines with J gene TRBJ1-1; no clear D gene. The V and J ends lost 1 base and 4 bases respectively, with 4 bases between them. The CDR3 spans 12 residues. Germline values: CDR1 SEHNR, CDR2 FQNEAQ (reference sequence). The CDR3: CASSLVVTEAFF. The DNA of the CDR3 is TGTGCCAGCAGCTTAGTAGTCACTGAAGCTTTCTTT.

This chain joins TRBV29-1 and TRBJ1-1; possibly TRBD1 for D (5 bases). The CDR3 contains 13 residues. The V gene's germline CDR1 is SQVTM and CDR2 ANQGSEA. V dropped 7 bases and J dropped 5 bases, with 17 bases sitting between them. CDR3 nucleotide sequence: TGCAGCGCCGGGGGGGGGACTGGGACTGAAGCTTTCTTT. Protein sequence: CSAGGGTGTEAFF.

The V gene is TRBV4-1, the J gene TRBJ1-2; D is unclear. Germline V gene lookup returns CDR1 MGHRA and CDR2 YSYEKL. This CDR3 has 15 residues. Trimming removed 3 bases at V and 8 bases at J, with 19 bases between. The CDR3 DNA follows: TGCGCCAGCAGCCAGTTGTCCCTAGTCGACCCCGGCTACACCTTC. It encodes CASSQLSLVDPGYTF.

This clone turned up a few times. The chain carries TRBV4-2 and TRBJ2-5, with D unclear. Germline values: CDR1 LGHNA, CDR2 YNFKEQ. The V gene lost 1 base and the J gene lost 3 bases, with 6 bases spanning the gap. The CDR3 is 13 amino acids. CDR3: CASSQVLKETQYF. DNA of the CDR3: TGTGCCAGCAGCCAAGTACTGAAAGAGACCCAGTACTTC.

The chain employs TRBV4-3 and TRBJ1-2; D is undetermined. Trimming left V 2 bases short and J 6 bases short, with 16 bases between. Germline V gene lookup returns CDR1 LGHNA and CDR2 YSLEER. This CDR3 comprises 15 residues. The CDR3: CASSQRAQQEDGYTF. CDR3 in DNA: TGCGCCAGCAGCCAAAGAGCACAGCAGGAGGATGGCTACACCTTC.

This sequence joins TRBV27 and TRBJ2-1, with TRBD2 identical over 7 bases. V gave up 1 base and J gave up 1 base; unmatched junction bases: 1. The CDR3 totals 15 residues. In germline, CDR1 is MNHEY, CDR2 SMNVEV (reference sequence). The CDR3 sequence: CASSLLGGSYNEQFF. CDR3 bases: TGTGCCAGCAGTTTATTGGGGGGGTCCTACAATGAGCAGTTCTTC.

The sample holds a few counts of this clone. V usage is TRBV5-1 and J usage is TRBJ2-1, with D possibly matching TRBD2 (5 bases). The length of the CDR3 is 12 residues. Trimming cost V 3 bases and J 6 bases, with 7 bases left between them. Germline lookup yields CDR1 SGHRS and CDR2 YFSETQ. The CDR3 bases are TGCGCCAGCAGCTGGGAGCCCAATGAGCAGTTCTTC. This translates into CASSWEPNEQFF.

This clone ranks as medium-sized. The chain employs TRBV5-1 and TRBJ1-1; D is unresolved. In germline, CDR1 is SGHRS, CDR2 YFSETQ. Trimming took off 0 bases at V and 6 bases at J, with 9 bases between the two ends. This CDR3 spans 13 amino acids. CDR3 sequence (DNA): TGCGCCAGCAGCTTGGGAACACCCCCTGAAGCTTTCTTT. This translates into CASSLGTPPEAFF.

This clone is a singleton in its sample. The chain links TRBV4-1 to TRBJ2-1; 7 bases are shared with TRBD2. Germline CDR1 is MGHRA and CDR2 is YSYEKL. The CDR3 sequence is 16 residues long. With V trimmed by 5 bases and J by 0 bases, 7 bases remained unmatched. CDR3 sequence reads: CASSLHGLDSYNEQFF. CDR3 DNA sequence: TGCGCCAGCAGCTTGCACGGACTAGACTCCTACAATGAGCAGTTCTTC.

The CDR3, as DNA: TGCGCCAGCAGCCACCAAGGGGGCCTAAGCTCCTACGAGCAGTACTTC. Protein sequence: CASSHQGGLSSYEQYF. This sequence joins TRBV4-1 and TRBJ2-7, with 7 nucleotides matching TRBD1. The V gene end was trimmed by 3 bases and the J gene end by 0 bases; junction bases not matched to a gene: 8. The CDR3 contains 16 residues. Germline V lookup: CDR1 MGHRA, CDR2 YSYEKL.

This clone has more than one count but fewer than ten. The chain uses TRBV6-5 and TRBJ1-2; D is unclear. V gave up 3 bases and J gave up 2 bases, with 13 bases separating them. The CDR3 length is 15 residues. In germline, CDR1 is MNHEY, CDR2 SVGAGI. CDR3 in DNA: TGTGCCAGCAGTTATACGGGGAACCCGAACTATGGCTACACCTTC. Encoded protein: CASSYTGNPNYGYTF.

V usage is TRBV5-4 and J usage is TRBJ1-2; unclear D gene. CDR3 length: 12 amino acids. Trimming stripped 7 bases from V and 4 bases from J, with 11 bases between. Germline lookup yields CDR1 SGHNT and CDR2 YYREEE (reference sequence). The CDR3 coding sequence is TGTGCCAGCCGAACAGCCGGCTATGGCTACACCTTC. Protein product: CASRTAGYGYTF.

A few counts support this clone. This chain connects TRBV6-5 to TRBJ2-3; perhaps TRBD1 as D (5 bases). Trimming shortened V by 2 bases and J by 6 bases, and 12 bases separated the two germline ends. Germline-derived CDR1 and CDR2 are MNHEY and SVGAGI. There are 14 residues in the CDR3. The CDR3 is CASSYGQGMDTQYF. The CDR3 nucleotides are TGTGCCAGCAGTTACGGGCAGGGTATGGATACGCAGTATTTT.

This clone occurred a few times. The CDR3 here is CACDTVISYEQYF. Here the CDR3 DNA reads TGTGCCTGCGACACCGTCATCTCCTACGAGCAGTACTTC. The chain links TRBV30 to TRBJ2-7, with D unclear. The V gene's germline CDR1 is GTSNPN and CDR2 SVGIG (reference sequence). V lost 6 bases to trimming and J lost 0 bases, with 12 bases between them. The CDR3 is 13 amino acids.

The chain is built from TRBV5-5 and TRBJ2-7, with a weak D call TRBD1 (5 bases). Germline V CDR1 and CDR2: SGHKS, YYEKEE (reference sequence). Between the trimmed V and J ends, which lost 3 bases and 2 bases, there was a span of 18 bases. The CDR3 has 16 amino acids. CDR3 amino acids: CASSWDNNQGPYEQYF. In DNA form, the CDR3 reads TGTGCCAGCAGCTGGGATAACAATCAGGGCCCCTACGAGCAGTACTTC.